This paragraph covers one T cell receptor beta chain sequence. What it binds is unknown. The CDR3 extends over 14 amino acids. The V gene lost 1 base and the J gene lost 1 base, with 10 bases spanning the gap. Looked up from germline, CDR1 is SQVTM and CDR2 is ANQGSEA. Diagnostic assessment was based on clinical symptoms, serum thyroxine and TRAb, thyroid ultrasound and orbital computed tomography. This record comes from a study of T cells in Graves' hyperthyroidism and ophthalmopathy. Template material for amplifying TCR beta CDR3 regions consisted of RNA transcripts. Using the HTBI primer set, a first-round RT-PCR was run on the TCR CDR3. MiXCR, run by TCRdb on the multiplex PCR reads, gives a single entry per CDR3 protein. Of about 640,000 distinct CDR3 sequences listed, nearly 45% are singletons. Findings and caveats of the study: Blood also carried most thyroid clonotypes expanded above 0.001.

This receptor was identified in an adult man with Graves' disease, either hyperthyroidism or ophthalmopathy (not recorded which). The sample was peripheral blood or thyroid tissue (not recorded which). The rearrangement uses TRBV29-1 and TRBJ1-1; D is ambiguous. The CDR3 is CSVEAGTQNTEAFF. Written as DNA, the CDR3 is TGCAGCGTTGAAGCAGGTACCCAGAACACTGAAGCTTTCTTT.